The next 4 T cell receptor beta chains were all read from a single sample in a study of T cells after posttransplantation cyclophosphamide. The repertoire was sequenced with immunoSEQ multiplex PCR; TCRdb's copy has only in-frame clones and lacks some. The sample carries about 46,000 clones, around nine tenths recorded once. Sequencing used PBMCs. All receptors derive from a woman aged 45-65 years in good health and a related stem cell transplant donor.

The rearrangement joins TRBV28 to TRBJ2-3, with a weak D call TRBD2 (6 bases). CDR1 and CDR2 (germline): MDHEN, SYDVKM. The length of the CDR3 is 12 residues. The V gene lost 5 bases and the J gene lost 8 bases, with 11 bases spanning the gap. The DNA of the CDR3 is TGTGCCAGCAGTCTCCCCGGGGGTACGCAGTATTTT. Translation: CASSLPGGTQYF.

V and J are TRBV7-6 and TRBJ2-7; 10 nucleotides align to TRBD1. V dropped 1 base and J dropped 5; count of bases not matched to a gene: 5. CDR3 length equals 15 residues. In germline, CDR1 is SGHVS, CDR2 FNYEAQ. In nucleotides, the CDR3 is TGTGCCAGCAGCTTAGGACAGGGGGCTAACCACGAGCAGTACTTC. Its translation is CASSLGQGANHEQYF.

V is TRBV5-1 and J is TRBJ2-2; 12 bases line up with TRBD2. The CDR3 runs 16 residues. V lost 4 bases, J lost 8 bases, and 9 bases stayed unmatched. Germline V gives CDR1 SGHRS, CDR2 YFSETQ. DNA of the CDR3: TGCGCCAGCAGCCAAAATACCGGGACTAGCGGGGGGGAGCTGTTTTTT. Its translation: CASSQNTGTSGGELFF. Full variable domain (remainder filled in from reference TRBV5-1 and TRBJ2-2): KAGVTQTPRYLIKTRGQQVTLSCSPISGHRSVSWYQQTPGQGLQFLFEYFSETQRNKGNFPGRFSGRQFSNSRSEMNVSTLELGDSALYLCASSQNTGTSGGELFFGEGSRLTVL.

This rearrangement joins TRBV5-5 to TRBJ2-3; D not certain. Germline CDR1 SGHKS, CDR2 YYEKEE (reference sequence). The CDR3 runs 14 residues. The V gene lost 0 bases and the J gene lost 0 bases, with 5 bases spanning the gap. CDR3 region: CASSLGTSTDTQYF. The CDR3 DNA reads TGTGCCAGCAGCTTGGGCACTAGCACAGATACGCAGTATTTT.